This TCR beta chain derives from a study of cytomegalovirus exposure and HLA in healthy donors. Researchers ran the PCR with 60 Vbeta and 13 Jbeta primers. The table came from immunoSEQ multiplex PCR; TCRdb's copy has only in-frame clones and leaves some out. The data contain roughly 200,000 clones, around 80% of them seen just once; the ten biggest clones take up around 1.7%. This CDR3 spans 12 amino acids. CDR1 is GTSNPN, CDR2 SVGIG, per germline (reference sequence). With V trimmed by 3 bases and J by 8 bases, 4 bases remained unmatched. The chain uses TRBV30 and TRBJ1-2; 9 bases fit TRBD1. Sequenced input: PBMCs. The origin of this receptor is a man aged 50 or older in good health and CMV-seronegative. CDR3 region: CAWRGQGDGYTF. In DNA, the CDR3 is TGTGCCTGGAGGGGACAGGGAGACGGCTACACCTTC.